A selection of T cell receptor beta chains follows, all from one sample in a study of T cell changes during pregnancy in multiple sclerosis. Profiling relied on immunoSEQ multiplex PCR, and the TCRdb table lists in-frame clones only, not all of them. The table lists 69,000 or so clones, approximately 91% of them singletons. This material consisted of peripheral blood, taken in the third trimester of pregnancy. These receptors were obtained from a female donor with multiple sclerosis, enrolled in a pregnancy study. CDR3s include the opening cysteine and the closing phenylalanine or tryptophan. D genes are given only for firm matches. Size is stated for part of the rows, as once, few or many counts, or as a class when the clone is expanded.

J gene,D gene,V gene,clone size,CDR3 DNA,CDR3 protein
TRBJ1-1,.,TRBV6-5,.,TGTGCCAGCAGTTACGGGGGGGAAGTCACTGAAGCTTTCTTT,CASSYGGEVTEAFF
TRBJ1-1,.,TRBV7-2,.,TGTGCCAGCAGCTTATTCGCGTCCGGGGTTATAGGCACTGAAGCTTTCTTT,CASSLFASGVIGTEAFF
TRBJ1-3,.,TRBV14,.,TGTGCCAGCAGCCCGCTACAGGATACTGGAAACACCATATATTTT,CASSPLQDTGNTIYF
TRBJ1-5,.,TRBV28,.,TGTGCCAGCAGTCCTCAGGGGAGGGGAAATCAGCCCCAGCATTTT,CASSPQGRGNQPQHF
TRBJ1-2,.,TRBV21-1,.,TGTGCCAGCAGCAAATGCCTGCCAGGTGACTATGGCTACACCTTC,CASSKCLPGDYGYTF
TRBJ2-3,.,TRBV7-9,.,TGTGCCAGCAGCGGCAGAACCCTCACAGATACGCAGTATTTT,CASSGRTLTDTQYF
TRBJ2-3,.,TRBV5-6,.,TGTGCCAGCAGCTCCATCGGACAGCTTAATAGAGATACGCAGTATTTT,CASSSIGQLNRDTQYF
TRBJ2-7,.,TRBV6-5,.,TGTGCCAGCAGTTACTCGCACAGCCTCTCCTACGAGCAGTACTTC,CASSYSHSLSYEQYF
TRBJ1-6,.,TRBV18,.,TGTGCCAGCTCACCTCCGGGACTTTTTAATTCACCCCTCCACTTT,CASSPPGLFNSPLHF
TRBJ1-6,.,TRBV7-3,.,TGTGCCAGCAGCTTAACGTCGGGGAATTCACCCCTCCACTTT,CASSLTSGNSPLHF
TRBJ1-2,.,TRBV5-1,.,TGCGCCAGCAGCGATAACCCGACAGTCGGGCAAGGCTACACCTTC,CASSDNPTVGQGYTF
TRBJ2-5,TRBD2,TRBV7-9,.,TGTGCCAGCAGCTTCGCGGGGGAAGGAGAGACCCAGTACTTC,CASSFAGEGETQYF
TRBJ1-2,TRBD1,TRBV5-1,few,TGCGCCAGCAGCTGGTCGACAGGGGATGGCTACACCTTC,CASSWSTGDGYTF
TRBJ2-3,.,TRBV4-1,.,TGCGCCAGTCAGCGGACCCCCGCCGGAGCGGATACGCAGTATTTT,CASQRTPAGADTQYF
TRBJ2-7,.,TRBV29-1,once,TGCAGCGCCGCCCGGGACTTTGCCTACGAGCAGTACTTC,CSAARDFAYEQYF
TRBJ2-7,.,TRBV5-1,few,TGCGCCAGCAGCCTGGTGGCGGCGACCTACGAGCAGTACTTC,CASSLVAATYEQYF
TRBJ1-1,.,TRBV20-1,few,TGCAGTGCTAGGGCGGGGGCCTGGACTTTCTTT,CSARAGAWTFF
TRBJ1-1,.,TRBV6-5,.,TGTGCCAGCACCGAGTACGGTAACACTGAAGCTTTCTTT,CASTEYGNTEAFF
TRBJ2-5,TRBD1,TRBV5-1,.,TGCGCCAGCAGCTCAGGACAGGGTACCCAAGAGACCCAGTACTTC,CASSSGQGTQETQYF
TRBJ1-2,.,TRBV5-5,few,TGTGCCAGCAGCTTGTTGGCAGGGGCTGTCTATGGCTACACCTTC,CASSLLAGAVYGYTF
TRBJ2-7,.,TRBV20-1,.,TGCAGTGCGCCACATACGACCGGGGAGTACTTC,CSAPHTTGEYF
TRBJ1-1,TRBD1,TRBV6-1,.,TGTGCCAGCAGAGGACAGGGCTACACTGAAGCTTTCTTT,CASRGQGYTEAFF
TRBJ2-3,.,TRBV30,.,TGTGCCTGGAAGGTCTACTACACAGATACGCAGTATTTT,CAWKVYYTDTQYF
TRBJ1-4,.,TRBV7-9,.,TGTGCCAGCAGCAGCGGTAATGAAAAACTGTTTTTT,CASSSGNEKLFF
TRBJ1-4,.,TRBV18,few,TGTGCCAGCTCACTCCGGGCAACTAATGAAAAACTGTTTTTT,CASSLRATNEKLFF
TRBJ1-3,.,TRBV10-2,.,TGCGCCAGCAGTGAGTTTCAGGGAATAGGTGGAAACACCATATATTTT,CASSEFQGIGGNTIYF
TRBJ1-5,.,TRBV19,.,TGTGCCAGTAGTATAGACCCACAGGGAGGGGGCAATCAGCCCCAGCATTTT,CASSIDPQGGGNQPQHF
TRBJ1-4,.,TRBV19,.,TGTGCCAGTACCAGTTGGGGGGGCGAAAAACTGTTTTTT,CASTSWGGEKLFF
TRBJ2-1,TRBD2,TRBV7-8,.,TGTGCCAGCATGCCCATCCGGCGGGGGAACTACAATGAGCAGTTCTTC,CASMPIRRGNYNEQFF
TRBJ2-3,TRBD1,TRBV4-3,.,TGCGCCAGCAGCCAAGGGACAGGGAGCACAGATACGCAGTATTTT,CASSQGTGSTDTQYF
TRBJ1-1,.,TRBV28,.,TGTGCCAGCAGTATCCGCCCGGGTCAGCAGAACACTGAAGCTTTCTTT,CASSIRPGQQNTEAFF
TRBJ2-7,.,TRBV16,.,TGTGCCAGCAGCCAACTCCCAGGGTCCTACGAGCAGTACTTC,CASSQLPGSYEQYF